The 26 T cell receptor beta chains given below trace back to one sample, sequenced in a study of early T cells in non-severe SARS-CoV-2 infection. TCRdb ran MiXCR on the 5' RACE reads and lists one entry per CDR3 protein. The data show just under 60,000 distinct CDR3 sequences, less than 9.5% seen once. Sequences were obtained from whole blood. These receptors were taken from an adult who was a healthcare worker with PCR-confirmed SARS-CoV-2 infection or an uninfected control (not recorded which).

This clonotype was observed many times. The chain recombines TRBV14 with TRBJ2-7; possibly TRBD1 for D (6 bases). Deletions cut 5 bases from V and 2 bases from J, with 13 bases between. The CDR3 has 14 amino acids. The V gene's germline CDR1 is SGHDN and CDR2 FVKESK. The CDR3 spells CASSTRQGTYEQYF. The CDR3 DNA sequence: TGTGCCAGCAGCACCCGTCAGGGGACCTACGAGCAGTACTTC.

This clonotype was seen more than once but under ten times. This rearrangement joins TRBV9 to TRBJ2-3; D is uncertain. Germline CDR1 SGDLS, CDR2 YYNGEE. Trimming removed 3 bases at V and 5 bases at J, with 13 bases between. This CDR3 has 14 residues. The CDR3 is CASSASGKLDTQYF. The CDR3 DNA sequence: TGTGCCAGCAGCGCCTCCGGAAAGTTAGATACGCAGTATTTT. The variable domain in full, completed from reference TRBV9 and TRBJ2-3, reads DSGVTQTPKHLITATGQRVTLRCSPRSGDLSVYWYQQSLDQGLQFLIQYYNGEERAKGNILERFSAQQFPDLHSELNLSSLELGDSALYFCASSASGKLDTQYFGPGTRLTVL.

There are many counts of this clonotype. J is TRBJ2-5 and V is TRBV7-2, with a possible D match to TRBD1 (5 bases). Trimming removed 0 bases at V and 2 bases at J, with 7 bases between. CDR3 size: 14 residues. Looked up from germline, CDR1 is SGHTA and CDR2 is FQGNSA. The CDR3 is CASSLAGLQETQYF. The CDR3 DNA reads TGTGCCAGCAGCTTAGCGGGGCTTCAAGAGACCCAGTACTTC.

This clonotype is medium-sized within its sample. The CDR3 protein is CASSTGYYGYTF. The CDR3 DNA sequence: TGTGCCAGCAGCACAGGGTATTATGGCTACACCTTC. V is TRBV11-2 and J is TRBJ1-2, with TRBD1 as a possible D gene (6 bases). The ends were cut back, 5 bases at V and 5 bases at J, with 9 bases in the middle. Looked up from germline, CDR1 is SGHAT and CDR2 is FQNNGV. The CDR3 extends over 12 amino acids.

This clonotype was detected a few times. V and J are TRBV21-1 and TRBJ2-7. TRBV21-1 is marked as a pseudogene. CDR3 length: 13 residues. The CDR3 reads CASSKRIPYEQYF. DNA for the CDR3: TGTGCCAGCAGCAAAAGGATCCCCTACGAGCAGTACTTC.

CDR3 bases: TGTGCCACCAGCTCCTCAGGAACGGAGAACACTGAAGCTTTCTTT. Amino acids: CATSSSGTENTEAFF. The J gene is TRBJ1-1, the V gene TRBV15; D not certain. Germline V lookup: CDR1 LNHNV, CDR2 YYDKDF (reference sequence). V was pared by 5 bases and J by 1 base, with 14 bases between. The CDR3 length is 15 residues. Filled out from reference TRBV15 and TRBJ1-1, the complete variable domain reads DAMVIQNPRYQVTQFGKPVTLSCSQTLNHNVMYWYQQKSSQAPKLLFHYYDKDFNNEADTPDNFQSRRPNTSFCFLDIRSPGLGDTAMYLCATSSSGTENTEAFFGQGTRLTVV.

This clonotype has at least ten counts. The chain couples TRBV12-3 or TRBV12-4 to TRBJ1-1; D ambiguous. V was pared by 3 bases and J by 4 bases, with 9 bases between. The CDR3 extends over 13 amino acids. The CDR3 bases are TGTGCCAGCAGTTTGAATCCAGCCACTGAAGCTTTCTTT. Its translation: CASSLNPATEAFF.

In its sample, this clonotype was seen many times. This rearrangement joins TRBV29-1 to TRBJ2-3; 11 positions match TRBD2. The CDR3 has 15 amino acids. V dropped 6 bases and J dropped 0; count of bases not matched to a gene: 5. Per germline, CDR1 SQVTM and CDR2 ANQGSEA. CDR3 amino acids: CSVGLAVQSTDTQYF. The CDR3 bases are TGCAGCGTGGGACTAGCGGTACAGAGCACAGATACGCAGTATTTT.

The table lists this clonotype with a few counts. The V and J genes are TRBV5-1 and TRBJ1-1, with D possibly TRBD1 on 5 matching bases. Trimming pared 0 bases from V and 5 bases from J, leaving 14 bases between. The CDR3 is 15 residues long. CDR1 is SGHRS, CDR2 YFSETQ, per germline. The CDR3 sequence: CASSLASQGWTEAFF. In nucleotides, the CDR3 is TGCGCCAGCAGCTTGGCTTCGCAGGGTTGGACTGAAGCTTTCTTT.

This clonotype occurred many times. The rearrangement joins TRBV28 to TRBJ2-1; D gene ambiguous. The CDR3 consists of 13 residues. V was clipped by 1 base and J by 7 bases, with 8 bases between them. Germline CDR1 MDHEN, CDR2 SYDVKM. The CDR3 coding sequence is TGTGCCAGCAGTTTATTGGGTGTGAATGAGCAGTTCTTC. Translating it yields CASSLLGVNEQFF.

In its sample, this clonotype was seen a few times. The chain links TRBV7-2 to TRBJ2-1; 9 bases fit TRBD2. The CDR3 is made up of 14 amino acids. Germline trimming cut 2 bases from V and 9 bases from J; bases unmatched to any gene: 5. The germline V gene encodes CDR1 SGHTA and CDR2 FQGNSA. Here the CDR3 DNA reads TGTGCCAGCAGCTTATCGGCTAGCGGGACTGAGCAGTTCTTC. The encoded protein is CASSLSASGTEQFF.

Judged by abundance, this clonotype is medium-sized (0.01 to 0.1%). The rearrangement links TRBV28 to TRBJ2-7; D gene uncertain. Trimming stripped 4 bases from V and 0 bases from J, with 4 bases between. CDR3 size: 12 residues. Germline CDR1 is MDHEN and CDR2 is SYDVKM. The CDR3 nucleotides are TGTGCCAGCAGTTCGGTCTCCTACGAGCAGTACTTC. As protein: CASSSVSYEQYF.

This clonotype turned up a few times. The chain uses TRBV6-4 and TRBJ2-7, with 8 nucleotides matching TRBD1. The CDR3 is made up of 14 amino acids. The germline V gene encodes CDR1 MRHNA and CDR2 SNTAGT. Losses at the gene ends were 4 bases for V and 5 bases for J; bases not matched to a gene: 7. CDR3 nucleotide sequence: TGTGCCAGCAGTGCCTCCGGGACAGGCAACGAGCAGTACTTC. This codes for CASSASGTGNEQYF.

The chain couples TRBV28 to TRBJ1-2; tentatively, D is TRBD1 (5 bases). The CDR3 loop spans 13 amino acids. V lost 5 bases and J 8 bases, leaving 15 bases between the germline ends. CDR1 MDHEN and CDR2 SYDVKM come from the germline V gene. The CDR3 coding sequence is TGTGCCAGCAGTACCCATAATAGGGGAGGCTACACCTTC. It codes for CASSTHNRGGYTF.

This clonotype has only a few counts. The chain uses TRBV12-3 or TRBV12-4 and TRBJ2-2; 8 bases align to TRBD1. Trimming removed 6 bases from V and 5 bases from J; junction bases left unmatched: 8. CDR3 size: 15 residues. CDR3 bases: TGTGCCAGCAGGGACAGGGAGGCGAGGACCGGGGAGCTGTTTTTT. Its translation is CASRDREARTGELFF.

This clonotype was recorded many times. The chain combines TRBV18 with TRBJ2-2, with TRBD2 identical over 9 bases. The germline V gene encodes CDR1 KGHSH and CDR2 LQKENI. The CDR3 extends over 16 amino acids. After removal of 0 bases from V and 1 base from J, the junction contained 0 bases not matched to a gene. CDR3 sequence reads: CASSPPAGGNTGELFF. The DNA for the CDR3 is TGTGCCAGCTCACCACCAGCGGGAGGGAACACCGGGGAGCTGTTTTTT.

The chain has TRBV7-6 and TRBJ2-3, with 10 bases that match TRBD2. The junction had 7 bases not matched to a gene; V was cut back by 1 base and J by 0 bases. CDR3 size: 18 residues. Germline V lookup: CDR1 SGHVS, CDR2 FNYEAQ. The CDR3 sequence is CASSLGLAGHPSTDTQYF. The CDR3 region has the DNA TGTGCCAGCAGCTTAGGACTAGCGGGCCACCCTAGCACAGATACGCAGTATTTT.

This clonotype has ten or more counts. This chain connects TRBV28 to TRBJ2-3; D may be TRBD1 (6 bases). V dropped 8 bases and J dropped 6 bases, with 15 bases sitting between them. There are 13 residues in the CDR3. CDR1 MDHEN and CDR2 SYDVKM come from the germline V gene. CDR3 sequence: CASLRDTTDTQYF. DNA for the CDR3: TGTGCCAGCCTCCGGGACACCACCGATACGCAGTATTTT. Filled out from reference TRBV28 and TRBJ2-3, the complete variable domain reads DVKVTQSSRYLVKRTGEKVFLECVQDMDHENMFWYRQDPGLGLRLIYFSYDVKMKEKGDIPEGYSVSREKKERFSLILESASTNQTSMYLCASLRDTTDTQYFGPGTRLTVL.

The genes are TRBV28 and TRBJ1-5; D unclear. CDR3 length: 11 residues. Trimming removed 2 bases from V and 6 bases from J, with 2 bases in between. Germline V gene sequence: CDR1 MDHEN, CDR2 SYDVKM. CDR3 DNA sequence: TGTGCCAGCAGTTTAGTTCAGCCCCAGCATTTT. It encodes CASSLVQPQHF.

This clonotype was seen a few times. The chain recombines TRBV14 with TRBJ2-2; either TRBD1 or TRBD2 may fit D (6 bases each). Trimming pared 1 base from V and 0 bases from J, leaving 9 bases between. Germline CDR1 is SGHDN and CDR2 is FVKESK. CDR3 length: 16 amino acids. The DNA of the CDR3 is TGTGCCAGCAGCCAAGCGGGGGCTACGAACACCGGGGAGCTGTTTTTT. Its protein product is CASSQAGATNTGELFF. Looking up the rest from reference TRBV14 and TRBJ2-2 gives the full variable domain: EAGVTQFPSHSVIEKGQTVTLRCDPISGHDNLYWYRRVMGKEIKFLLHFVKESKQDESGMPNNRFLAERTGGTYSTLKVQPAELEDSGVYFCASSQAGATNTGELFFGEGSRLTVL.

This clonotype was seen more than once but under ten times. The junction shows a germline mismatch at one end, possibly a read error. The gene calls are TRBV6-6 and TRBJ2-5; TRBD1 agrees at 9 bases. The CDR3 runs 13 residues. Germline V gives CDR1 MNHNY, CDR2 SVGAGI (reference sequence). CDR3 sequence reads: CATGTGFQETQYF. CDR3 coding DNA: TGCGCCACCGGGACAGGGTTCCAAGAGACCCAGTACTTC.

This clonotype showed up many times. The genes are TRBV4-1 and TRBJ2-3; 8 positions agree with TRBD2. Trimming cost V 2 bases and J 3 bases; bases outside gene matches: 13. The CDR3 sequence is 18 residues long. CDR1 and CDR2 from the germline V gene are MGHRA and YSYEKL. CDR3 sequence reads: CASSQWSIGGRLTDTQYF. The CDR3 DNA reads TGCGCCAGCAGCCAATGGAGTATTGGCGGGAGGCTTACAGATACGCAGTATTTT.

At least ten counts were recorded for this clonotype. This chain links TRBV28 with TRBJ2-3; perhaps TRBD2 as D (6 bases). This CDR3 is built from 15 residues. Per the germline V gene, CDR1 is MDHEN and CDR2 is SYDVKM. Trimming stripped 6 bases from V and 2 bases from J, with 15 bases between. Written as DNA, the CDR3 is TGTGCCAGCAGCCCCATGAGGGAGGACACAGATACGCAGTATTTT. Its translation is CASSPMREDTDTQYF.

The chain has TRBV28 and TRBJ2-7, with D tentatively TRBD1 (6 bases). Between the trimmed V and J ends, which lost 7 bases and 3 bases, there was a span of 22 bases. This CDR3 has 16 amino acids. CDR1 and CDR2 from the germline V gene are MDHEN and SYDVKM. The CDR3 sequence is CASTIGGERLGYEQYF. The CDR3 nucleotides read TGTGCCAGCACCATAGGGGGTGAACGCCTGGGCTACGAGCAGTACTTC.

In its sample, this clonotype was seen a few times. The rearrangement joins TRBV18 to TRBJ2-1, with TRBD2 matching over 11 bases. The J segment lost 9 bases and the V segment lost 2 bases, leaving 9 bases of the junction unmatched. This CDR3 contains 16 residues. CDR1 and CDR2 (germline): KGHSH, LQKENI. The DNA for the CDR3 is TGTGCCAGCTCACCAACCCTGACTAGCGGGGAGCGTGAGCAGTTCTTC. This sequence encodes CASSPTLTSGEREQFF.

The chain is built from TRBV20-1 and TRBJ1-1, with D perhaps matching TRBD1 (5 bases). This CDR3 spans 11 amino acids. CDR1 and CDR2 from the germline V gene are DFQATT and SNEGSKA (reference sequence). CDR3 residues: CSGGVNTEAFF. The CDR3 nucleotides read TGCTCGGGGGGAGTGAACACTGAAGCTTTCTTT.